This T cell receptor beta chain was recovered during a study of blood T cell repertoires in COVID-19. Study-level background: Italy, Spain and the United States were the sources of the convalescent and acute COVID-19 samples.

Sequencing was performed with immunoSEQ multiplex PCR; in TCRdb, only in-frame clones are kept and a portion is missing. The sample has 85,000 to 120,000 clones, 60% to 80% seen once; the top ten hold about 9%. There are 15 residues in the CDR3. Trimming took 3 bases from V and 1 from J; bases not matched to a gene: 5. Looked up from germline, CDR1 is GTSNPN and CDR2 is SVGIG (reference sequence). This clonotype originated in a man in his sixties with active or convalescent COVID-19. Source material: peripheral blood. The chain links TRBV30 to TRBJ2-2; 7 nucleotides align to TRBD2. DNA for the CDR3: TGTGCCTGGAGGAAAAGCGGGGTGAACACCGGGGAGCTGTTTTTT. As protein: CAWRKSGVNTGELFF.